The 29 T cell receptor beta chains given below trace back to one sample, sequenced in a study of T cell repertoires in cytomegalovirus infection. TCRdb called the reads again in MiXCR, with one record for every CDR3 protein. Found here are around 740,000 distinct CDR3 sequences, less than 40% of them singletons; the top ten hold 2.5% to 3%. Sequenced input: PBMCs. Source of these receptors: a human donor in good health (CMV status not recorded). Some clones in this sample may be carry-over from other donors' samples.

The rearrangement links TRBV5-1 to TRBJ2-5; TRBD2 matches at 7 bases. Per the germline V gene, CDR1 is SGHRS and CDR2 is YFSETQ. Losses at the gene ends were 4 bases for V and 5 bases for J; bases not matched to a gene: 11. The CDR3 runs to 15 residues. CDR3 nucleotide sequence: TGCGCCAGCAGCGTGCCGGGGGGAAGGCGGGAGACCCAGTACTTC. It specifies CASSVPGGRRETQYF. Full variable domain (missing parts from reference TRBV5-1 and TRBJ2-5): KAGVTQTPRYLIKTRGQQVTLSCSPISGHRSVSWYQQTPGQGLQFLFEYFSETQRNKGNFPGRFSGRQFSNSRSEMNVSTLELGDSALYLCASSVPGGRRETQYFGPGTRLLVL.

This chain connects TRBV6-1 to TRBJ1-5, with D unresolved. The CDR3 sequence is 11 residues long. Deletions cut 1 base from V and 15 bases from J, with 10 bases between. CDR1 and CDR2 (germline): MNHNS, SASEGT. This CDR3 is CASSEVAGRHF. The CDR3 DNA sequence: TGTGCCAGCAGTGAAGTAGCCGGACGGCATTTT.

The chain uses TRBV6-5 and TRBJ1-4, with D possibly TRBD1 on 5 matching bases. V gave up 6 bases and J gave up 5 bases, with 19 bases separating them. The CDR3 has 16 amino acids. Germline CDR1 reads MNHEY; CDR2 reads SVGAGI. The CDR3 here is CASRKIQGTFNEKLFF. The CDR3 DNA reads TGTGCCAGCAGAAAGATACAAGGGACTTTCAATGAAAAACTGTTTTTT.

The chain joins TRBV19 to TRBJ1-2, with 10 bases matching TRBD1. The ends lost 5 bases at V and 2 bases at J; junction bases unmatched: 14. This CDR3 is 18 amino acids long. Germline V gene data show CDR1 as LNHDA and CDR2 as SQIVND (reference sequence). The CDR3 here is CASSWFRDRGDSNYGYTF. The DNA of the CDR3 is TGTGCCAGTAGTTGGTTCCGGGACAGGGGCGACTCCAACTATGGCTACACCTTC.

V is TRBV19 and J is TRBJ2-2; the match to TRBD1 covers 7 bases. With 5 bases clipped from V and 5 bases from J, the junction kept 11 bases outside the gene matches. Germline V CDR1 and CDR2: LNHDA, SQIVND (reference sequence). This CDR3 has 16 amino acids. CDR3 DNA: TGTGCCAGTAGTCCATTGACAGGGCGTGGGACCGGGGAGCTGTTTTTT. Residues: CASSPLTGRGTGELFF. Full variable domain (missing parts from reference TRBV19 and TRBJ2-2): DGGITQSPKYLFRKEGQNVTLSCEQNLNHDAMYWYRQDPGQGLRLIYYSQIVNDFQKGDIAEGYSVSREKKESFPLTVTSAQKNPTAFYLCASSPLTGRGTGELFFGEGSRLTVL.

The sample holds a few counts of this clonotype. This chain connects TRBV5-1 to TRBJ2-7; D is uncertain. V lost 5 bases to trimming and J lost 6 bases, with 12 bases between them. This CDR3 comprises 12 residues. The germline gives CDR1 SGHRS, CDR2 YFSETQ. CDR3 sequence (DNA): TGCGCCAGCAGTCTGGATTGGGTCGAGCAGTACTTC. Protein sequence: CASSLDWVEQYF.

The chain couples TRBV7-9 to TRBJ1-5, with D uncertain. Between the trimmed V and J ends, which lost 1 base and 2 bases, there was a span of 12 bases. The CDR3 is 16 amino acids. The germline gives CDR1 SEHNR, CDR2 FQNEAQ (reference sequence). The CDR3 sequence: CASSLGGGYGNQPQHF. The CDR3 DNA follows: TGTGCCAGCAGCTTAGGTGGCGGTTACGGCAATCAGCCCCAGCATTTT. The full variable domain, in which reference TRBV7-9 and TRBJ1-5 provide the parts outside the CDR3, is DTGVSQNPRHKITKRGQNVTFRCDPISEHNRLYWYRQTLGQGPEFLTYFQNEAQLEKSRLLSDRFSAERPKGSFSTLEIQRTEQGDSAMYLCASSLGGGYGNQPQHFGDGTRLSIL.

This clonotype appeared a few times. The V and J genes are TRBV12-3 or TRBV12-4 and TRBJ2-1; D might be TRBD2 (6 bases). Trimming removed 6 bases at V and 12 bases at J, with 12 bases between. The CDR3 consists of 11 residues. CDR3 sequence (DNA): TGTGCCAGCAGCTCGGGACTTCGGCAGTTCTTC. The encoded protein is CASSSGLRQFF.

The V call is TRBV2, the J call TRBJ2-2, with 8 nucleotides matching TRBD2. The trim removed 3 bases at V and 6 bases at J, leaving 3 bases unmatched. Germline CDR1 is SNHLY and CDR2 is FYNNEI. The CDR3 consists of 14 residues. Here the CDR3 reads CASSDRGGSGELFF. The CDR3 nucleotides are TGTGCCAGCAGTGACCGGGGGGGCTCCGGGGAGCTGTTTTTT.

This clonotype showed up just a few times. The chain is built from TRBV12-3 or TRBV12-4 and TRBJ1-5, with D unclear. Trimming removed 5 bases from V and 4 bases from J, with 15 bases in between. The CDR3 is 15 residues long. This CDR3 is CASSPGYEVNQPQHF. CDR3 nucleotides: TGTGCCAGCAGTCCCGGGTACGAGGTAAATCAGCCCCAGCATTTT.

The V gene is TRBV20-1, the J gene TRBJ2-5, with D perhaps TRBD1 or TRBD2 (5 bases each). The germline V gene encodes CDR1 DFQATT and CDR2 SNEGSKA (reference sequence). The length of the CDR3 is 12 residues. Trimming stripped 2 bases from V and 4 bases from J, with 8 bases between. The CDR3 coding sequence is TGCAGTGCTAGACCGGGACCAGAGACCCAGTACTTC. Amino acids: CSARPGPETQYF.

This clonotype was counted once. This CDR3 is CASRGGDYYGYTF. DNA of the CDR3: TGTGCCAGCCGAGGGGGCGATTACTATGGCTACACCTTC. The chain has TRBV9 and TRBJ1-2; 7 nucleotides agree with TRBD1. Germline-derived CDR1 and CDR2 are SGDLS and YYNGEE. V lost 7 bases and J lost 3; bases outside the gene matches: 6. CDR3 length: 13 amino acids.

The rearrangement joins TRBV7-2 to TRBJ1-3; 7 positions match TRBD1. The CDR3 has 16 amino acids. V dropped 1 base and J dropped 2; count of bases not matched to a gene: 5. The germline CDR1 and CDR2 sequences are SGHTA and FQGNSA. This CDR3 reads CASSLDGTAPGNTIYF. CDR3 coding DNA: TGTGCCAGCAGCTTAGACGGGACAGCTCCTGGAAACACCATATATTTT.

This clonotype was found once. This chain connects TRBV5-8 to TRBJ2-3, with TRBD2 matching 7 bases. Germline V gives CDR1 SGHTS, CDR2 YDEGEE. This CDR3 is 15 amino acids long. V gave up 0 bases and J gave up 2 bases; unmatched junction bases: 3. The CDR3 loop reads CASSLELAVTDTQYF. CDR3 nucleotides: TGTGCCAGCAGCTTGGAGCTAGCGGTCACAGATACGCAGTATTTT.

The CDR3 DNA reads as TGTGCCAGCAGTTATGGGACAGGGGAAACCGGGGAGCTGTTTTTT. As protein: CASSYGTGETGELFF. The chain links TRBV6-5 to TRBJ2-2; 10 bases map to TRBD1. The CDR3 runs to 15 residues. The germline V gene has CDR1 MNHEY and CDR2 SVGAGI. Trimming took 3 bases from V and 5 from J; bases not matched to a gene: 3.

In the case of this clonotype: A much larger clonotype is one base distant, so this may be a read error. V and J are TRBV7-2 and TRBJ1-5; unclear D gene. Germline V gives CDR1 SGHTA, CDR2 FQGNSA. This CDR3 is built from 15 residues. The CDR3 coding sequence is TGTTCCAGCAGCTTACGGGGTAATAGCAATCAGCCCCAGCATTTT. Its protein is CSSSLRGNSNQPQHF.

The J gene is TRBJ1-1, the V gene TRBV10-3; D is possibly TRBD1 (5 bases). This CDR3 region has 13 residues. Germline values: CDR1 ENHRY, CDR2 SYGVKD. The V end was cut by 6 bases, the J end by 5 bases, with 13 bases between. The chain's CDR3 is CAISLSQGTEAFF. DNA for the CDR3: TGTGCCATCAGCCTGTCTCAGGGAACTGAAGCTTTCTTT.

This clonotype was seen ten or more times. This chain uses TRBV7-6 with TRBJ2-5, with unresolved D. Germline assignment: CDR1 SGHVS and CDR2 FNYEAQ. Trimming cost V 0 bases and J 2 bases, with 10 bases left between them. The CDR3 is 15 amino acids. The CDR3 DNA is TGTGCCAGCAGCTTAGCGCTGGGCCCGCAAGAGACCCAGTACTTC. Protein: CASSLALGPQETQYF.

This clonotype showed up just a few times. This sequence joins TRBV19 and TRBJ1-1; TRBD1 agrees at 7 bases. Unmatched junction bases numbered 14, after V lost 7 bases and J lost 3 bases. CDR3 length: 16 amino acids. CDR1 is LNHDA, CDR2 SQIVND, per germline (reference sequence). CDR3 in amino acids: CASTSKGGGRDTEAFF. The CDR3 DNA follows: TGTGCCAGTACCTCGAAAGGGGGCGGTCGGGACACTGAAGCTTTCTTT.

The J gene is TRBJ2-1, the V gene TRBV7-9; maybe TRBD2 (5 bases). From germline, CDR1 is SEHNR and CDR2 FQNEAQ (reference sequence). Trimming pared 4 bases from V and 1 base from J, leaving 11 bases between. The CDR3 extends over 15 amino acids. CDR3 nucleotide sequence: TGTGCCAGCAGCTGGGCTTGGAGGTCCTACAATGAGCAGTTCTTC. Encoded protein: CASSWAWRSYNEQFF.

This clonotype was detected once. The V gene is TRBV29-1, the J gene TRBJ2-2; 8 bases line up with TRBD1. The CDR3 is 13 amino acids. The V and J ends lost 6 bases and 4 bases, in that order; junction bases with no gene match: 4. Germline CDR1 reads SQVTM; CDR2 reads ANQGSEA. This CDR3 reads CSVGQGSTGELFF. The CDR3, as DNA: TGCAGCGTCGGACAGGGTAGCACCGGGGAGCTGTTTTTT.

This clonotype was seen a few times. The rearrangement uses TRBV12-3 or TRBV12-4 and TRBJ2-2; TRBD1 agrees at 8 bases. CDR3 length equals 16 residues. The J segment lost 4 bases and the V segment lost 1 base, leaving 5 bases of the junction unmatched. In DNA, the CDR3 is TGTGCCAGCAGTTTAGGGACAGGGCAATCCACCGGGGAGCTGTTTTTT. Amino acids: CASSLGTGQSTGELFF.

The chain is built from TRBV4-3 and TRBJ2-3; TRBD2 aligns across 13 bases. J lost 0 bases, V lost 1 base, and 10 bases had no gene match. This CDR3 is built from 20 residues. CDR1 is LGHNA, CDR2 YSLEER, per germline. The CDR3 protein is CASSQGTGLAGVSSTDTQYF. The CDR3 DNA follows: TGCGCCAGCAGCCAAGGGACCGGACTAGCGGGAGTCTCTAGCACAGATACGCAGTATTTT.

This clonotype occurred a few times. The chain has TRBV28 and TRBJ2-7, with D possibly TRBD2 on 6 matching bases. With 3 bases removed from V and 4 bases from J, the gap between germline ends came to 16 bases. The CDR3 is 15 amino acids. CDR1 MDHEN and CDR2 SYDVKM come from the germline V gene. The DNA for the CDR3 is TGTGCCAGCAGTTTGTGGCTCGGCGGGACGTACGAGCAGTACTTC. Amino acids: CASSLWLGGTYEQYF.

Of note for this clonotype: The junction differs from germline at one of its ends, possibly a read error. The chain has TRBV4-1 and TRBJ2-3; 7 nucleotides match TRBD2. The CDR3 totals 16 residues. From germline, CDR1 is MGHRA and CDR2 YSYEKL. The CDR3 DNA reads TGTGCCAGCAGCCAAGTAGCTAGCGGCAGCACAGATACGCAGTATTTT. Translated, it gives CASSQVASGSTDTQYF.

This chain uses TRBV12-3 or TRBV12-4 with TRBJ2-2; unclear D gene. V lost 3 bases and J 5 bases, leaving 7 bases between the germline ends. There are 13 residues in the CDR3. CDR3 in DNA: TGTGCCAGCAGTTTGGAATCTACCGGGGAGCTGTTTTTT. Residues: CASSLESTGELFF.

The V gene is TRBV24-1, the J gene TRBJ2-5; tentative D call: TRBD1 (5 bases). The ends were cut back, 6 bases at V and 2 bases at J, with 18 bases in the middle. This CDR3 spans 16 amino acids. The germline V gene encodes CDR1 KGHDR and CDR2 SFDVKD. The CDR3 spells CATSTDLGPLQETQYF. The CDR3 DNA sequence: TGTGCCACCAGTACCGACTTGGGGCCCCTACAAGAGACCCAGTACTTC.

This clonotype was detected a few times. The chain recombines TRBV2 with TRBJ2-3; TRBD1 agrees at 7 bases. Germline V gene data show CDR1 as SNHLY and CDR2 as FYNNEI. The trim removed 3 bases at V and 4 bases at J, leaving 4 bases unmatched. The CDR3 covers 14 residues. CDR3 nucleotides: TGTGCCAGCAGTGAGAAAGGGGGCCCAGATACGCAGTATTTT. Translation gives CASSEKGGPDTQYF.

This clonotype was seen more than once but under ten times. V usage is TRBV7-2 and J usage is TRBJ2-3; 9 bases line up with TRBD2. The ends lost 4 bases at V and 4 bases at J; junction bases unmatched: 6. The germline gives CDR1 SGHTA, CDR2 FQGNSA. The CDR3 has 15 residues. The DNA of the CDR3 is TGTGCCAGCAGCTCAACCGGGACTAGCTCAGATACGCAGTATTTT. This codes for CASSSTGTSSDTQYF.